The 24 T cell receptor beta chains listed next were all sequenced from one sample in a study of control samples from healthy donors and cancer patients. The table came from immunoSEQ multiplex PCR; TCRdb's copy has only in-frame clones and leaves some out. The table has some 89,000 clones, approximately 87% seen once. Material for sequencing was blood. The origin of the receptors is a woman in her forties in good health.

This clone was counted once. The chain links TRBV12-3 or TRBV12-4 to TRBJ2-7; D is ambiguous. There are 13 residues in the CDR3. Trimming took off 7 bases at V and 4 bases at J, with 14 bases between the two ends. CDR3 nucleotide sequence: TGTGCCAGCACCCCCGATTTAGGATACGAGCAGTACTTC. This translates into CASTPDLGYEQYF.

The CDR3 region has the DNA TGTGCCAGCAGCTTCGACGCTTACAATGAGCAGTTCTTC. Its translation: CASSFDAYNEQFF. V is TRBV7-2 and J is TRBJ2-1; D unresolved. Deletions cut 3 bases from V and 4 bases from J, with 7 bases between. Germline loops: CDR1 SGHTA, CDR2 FQGNSA. This CDR3 is 13 amino acids long.

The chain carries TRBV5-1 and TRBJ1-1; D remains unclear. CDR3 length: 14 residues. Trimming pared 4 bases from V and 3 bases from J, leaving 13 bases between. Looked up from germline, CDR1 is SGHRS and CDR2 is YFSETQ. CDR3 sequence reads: CASSKGRGDTEAFF. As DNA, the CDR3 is TGCGCCAGCAGCAAAGGTCGTGGGGACACTGAAGCTTTCTTT.

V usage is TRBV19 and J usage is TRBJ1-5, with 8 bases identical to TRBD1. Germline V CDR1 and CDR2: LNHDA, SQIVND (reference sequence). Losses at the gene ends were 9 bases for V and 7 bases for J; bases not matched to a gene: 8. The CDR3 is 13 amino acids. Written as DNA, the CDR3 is TGTGCCAGCACGACAGGGGTCTTACAGCCCCAGCATTTT. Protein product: CASTTGVLQPQHF.

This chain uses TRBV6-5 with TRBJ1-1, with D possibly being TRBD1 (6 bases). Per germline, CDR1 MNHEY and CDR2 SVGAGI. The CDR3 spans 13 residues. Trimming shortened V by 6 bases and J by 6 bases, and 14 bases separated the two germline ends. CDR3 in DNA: TGTGCCAGCAGATGGGGGGCGCGCGCTGAAGCTTTCTTT. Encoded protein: CASRWGARAEAFF.

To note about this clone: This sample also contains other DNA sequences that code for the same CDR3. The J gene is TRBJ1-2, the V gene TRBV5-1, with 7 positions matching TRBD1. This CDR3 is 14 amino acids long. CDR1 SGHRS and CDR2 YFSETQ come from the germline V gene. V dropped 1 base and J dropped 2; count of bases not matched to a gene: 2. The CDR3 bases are TGCGCCAGCAGCTTGTCCAGGGGGAACTATGGCTACACCTTC. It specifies CASSLSRGNYGYTF. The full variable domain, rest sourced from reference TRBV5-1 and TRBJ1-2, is KAGVTQTPRYLIKTRGQQVTLSCSPISGHRSVSWYQQTPGQGLQFLFEYFSETQRNKGNFPGRFSGRQFSNSRSEMNVSTLELGDSALYLCASSLSRGNYGYTFGSGTRLTVV.

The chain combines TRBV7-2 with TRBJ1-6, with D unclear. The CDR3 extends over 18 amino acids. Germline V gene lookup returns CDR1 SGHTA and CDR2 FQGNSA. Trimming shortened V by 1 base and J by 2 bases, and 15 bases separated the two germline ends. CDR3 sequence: CASSLEGLVGTYNSPLHF. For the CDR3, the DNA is TGTGCCAGCAGCTTAGAGGGCCTGGTGGGGACCTATAATTCACCCCTCCACTTT. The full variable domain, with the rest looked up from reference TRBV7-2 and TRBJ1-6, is GAGVSQSPSNKVTEKGKDVELRCDPISGHTALYWYRQSLGQGLEFLIYFQGNSAPDKSGLPSDRFSAERTGGSVSTLTIQRTQQEDSAVYLCASSLEGLVGTYNSPLHFGNGTRLTVT.

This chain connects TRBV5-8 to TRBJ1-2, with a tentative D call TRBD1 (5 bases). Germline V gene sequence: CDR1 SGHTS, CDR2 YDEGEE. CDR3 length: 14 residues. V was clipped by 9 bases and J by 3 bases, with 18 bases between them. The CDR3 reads CATPFRGWDYGYTF. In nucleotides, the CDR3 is TGTGCCACCCCCTTTCGGGGCTGGGACTATGGCTACACCTTC.

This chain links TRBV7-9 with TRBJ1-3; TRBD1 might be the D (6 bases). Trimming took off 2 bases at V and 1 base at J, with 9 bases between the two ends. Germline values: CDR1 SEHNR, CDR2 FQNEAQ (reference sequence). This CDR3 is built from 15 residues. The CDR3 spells CASSLQGRSGNTIYF. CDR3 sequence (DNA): TGTGCCAGCAGCTTACAGGGGAGATCTGGAAACACCATATATTTT.

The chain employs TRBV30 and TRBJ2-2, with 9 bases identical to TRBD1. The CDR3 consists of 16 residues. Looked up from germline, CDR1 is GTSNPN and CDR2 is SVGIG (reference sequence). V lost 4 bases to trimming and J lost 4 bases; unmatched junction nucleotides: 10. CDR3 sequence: CAWMWGRQGGTGELFF. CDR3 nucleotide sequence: TGTGCCTGGATGTGGGGTCGACAGGGGGGCACCGGGGAGCTGTTTTTT.

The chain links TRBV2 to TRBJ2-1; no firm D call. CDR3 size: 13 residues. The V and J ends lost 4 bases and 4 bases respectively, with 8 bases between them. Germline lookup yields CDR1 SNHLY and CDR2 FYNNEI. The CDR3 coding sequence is TGTGCCAGCAGTGCGGCCGCTTACAATGAGCAGTTCTTC. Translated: CASSAAAYNEQFF.

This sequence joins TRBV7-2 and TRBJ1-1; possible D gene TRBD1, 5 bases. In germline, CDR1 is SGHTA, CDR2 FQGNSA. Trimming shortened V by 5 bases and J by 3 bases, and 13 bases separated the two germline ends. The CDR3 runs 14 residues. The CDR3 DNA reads TGTGCCAGCAGCGAAGGAGCAGGGCACACTGAAGCTTTCTTT. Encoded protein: CASSEGAGHTEAFF.

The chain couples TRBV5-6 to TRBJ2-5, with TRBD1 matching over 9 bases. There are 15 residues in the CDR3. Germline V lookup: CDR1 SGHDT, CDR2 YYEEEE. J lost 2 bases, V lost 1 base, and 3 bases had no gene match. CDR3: CASSLPGTGQETQYF. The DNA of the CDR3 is TGTGCCAGCAGCTTGCCCGGGACAGGGCAAGAGACCCAGTACTTC.

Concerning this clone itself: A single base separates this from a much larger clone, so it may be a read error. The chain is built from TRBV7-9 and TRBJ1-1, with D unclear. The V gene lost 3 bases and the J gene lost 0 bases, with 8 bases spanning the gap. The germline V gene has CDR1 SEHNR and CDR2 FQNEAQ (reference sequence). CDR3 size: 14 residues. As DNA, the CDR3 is TGTGCCAGCAGCTTTTGGACGGTGAACACTGAAGCTTTCTTT. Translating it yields CASSFWTVNTEAFF.

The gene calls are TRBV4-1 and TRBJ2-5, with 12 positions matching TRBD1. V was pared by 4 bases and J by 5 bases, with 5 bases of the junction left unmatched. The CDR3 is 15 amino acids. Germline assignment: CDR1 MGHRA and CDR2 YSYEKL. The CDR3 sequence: CASSRGTGGWETQYF. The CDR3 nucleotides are TGCGCCAGCAGCCGCGGGACAGGGGGCTGGGAGACCCAGTACTTC.

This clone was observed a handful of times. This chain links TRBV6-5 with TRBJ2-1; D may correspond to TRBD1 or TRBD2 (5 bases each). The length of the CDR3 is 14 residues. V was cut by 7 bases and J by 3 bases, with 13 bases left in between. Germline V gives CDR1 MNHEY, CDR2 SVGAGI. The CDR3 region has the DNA TGTGCCAGCATTTGGGGGACGATCTACAATGAGCAGTTCTTC. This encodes CASIWGTIYNEQFF.

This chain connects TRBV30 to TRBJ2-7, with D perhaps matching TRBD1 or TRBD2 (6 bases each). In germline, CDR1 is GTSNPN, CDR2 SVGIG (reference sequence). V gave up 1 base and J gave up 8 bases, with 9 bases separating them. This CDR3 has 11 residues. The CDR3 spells CAWSEGGQQYF. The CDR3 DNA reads TGTGCCTGGAGTGAGGGGGGCCAGCAGTACTTC.

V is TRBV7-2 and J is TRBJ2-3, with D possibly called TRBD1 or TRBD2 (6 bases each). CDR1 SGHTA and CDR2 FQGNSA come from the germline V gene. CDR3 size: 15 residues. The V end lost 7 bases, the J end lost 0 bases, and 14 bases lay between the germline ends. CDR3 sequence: CASTPGGVSTDTQYF. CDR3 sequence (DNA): TGTGCCAGCACCCCCGGGGGCGTAAGCACAGATACGCAGTATTTT.

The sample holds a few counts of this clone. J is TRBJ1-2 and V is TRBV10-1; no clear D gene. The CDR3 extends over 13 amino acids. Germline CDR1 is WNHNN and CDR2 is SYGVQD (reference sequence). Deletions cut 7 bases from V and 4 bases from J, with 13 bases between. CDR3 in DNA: TGCGCCAGCACCGAACAGCCACGCTATGGCTACACCTTC. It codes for CASTEQPRYGYTF.

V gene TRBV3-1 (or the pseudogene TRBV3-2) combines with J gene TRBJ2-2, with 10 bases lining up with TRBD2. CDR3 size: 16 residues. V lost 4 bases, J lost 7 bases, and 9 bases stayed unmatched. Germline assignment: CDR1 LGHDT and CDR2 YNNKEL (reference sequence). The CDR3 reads CASSRLKAGGRGELFF. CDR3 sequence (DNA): TGTGCCAGCAGCCGACTTAAAGCGGGGGGGCGCGGGGAGCTGTTTTTT.

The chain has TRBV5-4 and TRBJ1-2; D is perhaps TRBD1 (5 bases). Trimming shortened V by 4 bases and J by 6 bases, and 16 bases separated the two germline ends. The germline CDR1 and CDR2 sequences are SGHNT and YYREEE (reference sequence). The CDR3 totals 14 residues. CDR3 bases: TGTGCCAGCAGCCTGCGGGGGGGAACGCATGGCTACACCTTC. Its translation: CASSLRGGTHGYTF. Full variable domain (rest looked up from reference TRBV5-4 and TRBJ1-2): ETGVTQSPTHLIKTRGQQVTLRCSSQSGHNTVSWYQQALGQGPQFIFQYYREEENGRGNFPPRFSGLQFPNYSSELNVNALELDDSALYLCASSLRGGTHGYTFGSGTRLTVV.

In DNA form, the CDR3 reads TGCGCCAGCTCACGGGACAGGGTAAACAATGAGCAGTTCTTC. The encoded protein is CASSRDRVNNEQFF. This chain connects TRBV5-1 to TRBJ2-1, with TRBD1 identical over 9 bases. Germline CDR1 and CDR2: SGHRS and YFSETQ. V lost 7 bases, J lost 5 bases, and 7 bases stayed unmatched. The length of the CDR3 is 14 residues. Full variable domain (remainder filled in from reference TRBV5-1 and TRBJ2-1): KAGVTQTPRYLIKTRGQQVTLSCSPISGHRSVSWYQQTPGQGLQFLFEYFSETQRNKGNFPGRFSGRQFSNSRSEMNVSTLELGDSALYLCASSRDRVNNEQFFGPGTRLTVL.

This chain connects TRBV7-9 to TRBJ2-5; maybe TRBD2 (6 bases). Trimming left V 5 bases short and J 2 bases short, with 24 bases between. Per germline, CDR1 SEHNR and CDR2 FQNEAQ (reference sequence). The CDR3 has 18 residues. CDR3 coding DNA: TGTGCCAGCAGCCCCATAGGGAGGCGGCGAGGACATCAAGAGACCCAGTACTTC. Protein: CASSPIGRRRGHQETQYF.

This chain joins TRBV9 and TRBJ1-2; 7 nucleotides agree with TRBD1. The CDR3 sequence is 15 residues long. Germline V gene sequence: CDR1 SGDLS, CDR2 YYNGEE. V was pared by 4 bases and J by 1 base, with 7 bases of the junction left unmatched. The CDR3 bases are TGTGCCAGCAGCCCGGGGGGACAGATTAACTATGGCTACACCTTC. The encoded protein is CASSPGGQINYGYTF. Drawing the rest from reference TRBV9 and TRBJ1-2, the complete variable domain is DSGVTQTPKHLITATGQRVTLRCSPRSGDLSVYWYQQSLDQGLQFLIQYYNGEERAKGNILERFSAQQFPDLHSELNLSSLELGDSALYFCASSPGGQINYGYTFGSGTRLTVV.